These 24 T cell receptor beta chains originate from one sample sequenced in a study of blood T cell repertoires in COVID-19. TCRdb's copy holds only in-frame clones and misses some; the assay was immunoSEQ multiplex PCR. The sample lists some 200,000 clones, around 85% occurring once. The specimen sequenced was peripheral blood. The receptors were sampled from a woman aged 50 to 60 with acute or convalescent COVID-19.

The chain recombines TRBV6-4 with TRBJ1-2; maybe TRBD1 (5 bases). The CDR3 length is 13 residues. The V end was cut by 2 bases, the J end by 4 bases, with 8 bases between. Germline assignment: CDR1 MRHNA and CDR2 SNTAGT. CDR3 coding DNA: TGTGCCAGCAGTGACGACAGTTTCTATGGCTACACCTTC. Amino acids: CASSDDSFYGYTF.

On this clone: Other DNA variants within this sample encode the same CDR3. The gene calls are TRBV5-1 and TRBJ2-2, with 9 bases fitting TRBD1. CDR3 length: 15 amino acids. Trimming took 4 bases from V and 3 from J; bases not matched to a gene: 4. Germline loops: CDR1 SGHRS, CDR2 YFSETQ. CDR3 residues: CASSVDRGDTGELFF. CDR3 coding DNA: TGCGCCAGCAGCGTCGACAGGGGGGACACCGGGGAGCTGTTTTTT. Looking up the rest from reference TRBV5-1 and TRBJ2-2 gives the full variable domain: KAGVTQTPRYLIKTRGQQVTLSCSPISGHRSVSWYQQTPGQGLQFLFEYFSETQRNKGNFPGRFSGRQFSNSRSEMNVSTLELGDSALYLCASSVDRGDTGELFFGEGSRLTVL.

The CDR3 spells CASSMGTSGSAEQFF. CDR3 nucleotides: TGTGCCAGCAGCATGGGGACTAGCGGGAGTGCTGAGCAGTTCTTC. The chain carries TRBV7-8 and TRBJ2-1, with TRBD2 identical over 14 bases. The V segment lost 5 bases and the J segment 9 bases; nucleotides outside the gene matches: 6. Germline-derived CDR1 and CDR2 are SGHVS and FQNEAQ. The CDR3 runs to 15 residues. Combining the CDR3 with reference TRBV7-8 and TRBJ2-1 gives the whole variable domain GAGVSQSPRYKVAKRGQDVALRCDPISGHVSLFWYQQALGQGPEFLTYFQNEAQLDKSGLPSDRFFAERPEGSVSTLKIQRTQQEDSAVYLCASSMGTSGSAEQFFGPGTRLTVL.

This clone was seen only a few times. The chain combines TRBV5-1 with TRBJ2-1; 11 positions agree with TRBD2. CDR1 is SGHRS and CDR2 is YFSETQ in the germline V gene. V lost 4 bases and J lost 0; bases outside the gene matches: 3. The CDR3 runs 16 residues. CDR3 sequence: CASSGLAGGSYNEQFF. The CDR3 region has the DNA TGCGCCAGCAGCGGTCTAGCGGGAGGCTCCTACAATGAGCAGTTCTTC. Full variable domain (rest looked up from reference TRBV5-1 and TRBJ2-1): KAGVTQTPRYLIKTRGQQVTLSCSPISGHRSVSWYQQTPGQGLQFLFEYFSETQRNKGNFPGRFSGRQFSNSRSEMNVSTLELGDSALYLCASSGLAGGSYNEQFFGPGTRLTVL.

This clone showed up just once. The chain employs TRBV7-2 and TRBJ2-3; 8 bases are a match to TRBD2. J gave up 1 base and V 5 bases, and 8 bases lay outside the gene matches. The CDR3 runs to 16 residues. Germline assignment: CDR1 SGHTA and CDR2 FQGNSA. The CDR3 nucleotides read TGTGCCAGCAGCCCTCGGACTAGCCTCCGCACAGATACGCAGTATTTT. Protein sequence: CASSPRTSLRTDTQYF.

This sequence joins TRBV7-9 and TRBJ1-5, with 7 bases aligning to TRBD1. The germline V gene encodes CDR1 SEHNR and CDR2 FQNEAQ (reference sequence). There are 15 residues in the CDR3. V shed 6 bases and J 3 bases; nucleotides not matched to a gene: 8. CDR3: CASSRGQTFNQPQHF. The CDR3 DNA is TGTGCCAGCAGTCGGGGACAGACCTTCAATCAGCCCCAGCATTTT. Complete variable domain (other parts from reference TRBV7-9 and TRBJ1-5): DTGVSQNPRHKITKRGQNVTFRCDPISEHNRLYWYRQTLGQGPEFLTYFQNEAQLEKSRLLSDRFSAERPKGSFSTLEIQRTEQGDSAMYLCASSRGQTFNQPQHFGDGTRLSIL.

This chain uses TRBV7-2 with TRBJ1-3; 7 bases fit TRBD1. CDR3 length equals 15 residues. Losses at the gene ends were 5 bases for V and 4 bases for J; bases not matched to a gene: 8. From germline, CDR1 is SGHTA and CDR2 FQGNSA. Here the CDR3 reads CASSPARGQGNTIYF. CDR3 DNA sequence: TGTGCCAGCAGCCCAGCTAGGGGACAGGGAAACACCATATATTTT.

The chain combines TRBV10-3 with TRBJ2-5, with 8 positions matching TRBD2. The junction had 0 bases not matched to a gene; V was cut back by 2 bases and J by 1 base. The CDR3 spans 14 residues. The germline V gene has CDR1 ENHRY and CDR2 SYGVKD. Written as DNA, the CDR3 is TGTGCCATCAGTGAGCGGGGGGGCCAAGAGACCCAGTACTTC. Amino acid sequence: CAISERGGQETQYF.

The chain has TRBV3-1 (or the pseudogene TRBV3-2) and TRBJ2-1, with 9 bases identical to TRBD2. Germline CDR1 LGHDT, CDR2 YNNKEL (reference sequence). V was pared by 3 bases and J by 4 bases, with 4 bases of the junction left unmatched. CDR3 length: 15 residues. CDR3 loop: CASSQSSGTYNEQFF. DNA of the CDR3: TGTGCCAGCAGCCAGTCTAGCGGGACGTACAATGAGCAGTTCTTC.

The rearrangement joins TRBV6-1 to TRBJ2-3; 8 bases agree with TRBD2. Trimming took 2 bases from V and 6 from J; bases not matched to a gene: 10. CDR3 length: 16 amino acids. Per germline, CDR1 MNHNS and CDR2 SASEGT. The CDR3 DNA reads TGTGCCAGCAGTGAACGGATCGGGGGGGCCGTGGATACGCAGTATTTT. Translating it yields CASSERIGGAVDTQYF.

This clone has more than one count but fewer than ten. The gene calls are TRBV19 and TRBJ1-1; 7 bases fit TRBD1. This CDR3 comprises 16 residues. V trimming: 5 bases; J trimming: 5 bases; junction bases outside the gene matches: 14. Germline-derived CDR1 and CDR2 are LNHDA and SQIVND (reference sequence). CDR3 amino acids: CASSARDRRAPTEAFF. CDR3 in DNA: TGTGCCAGTAGTGCACGGGACAGAAGGGCTCCTACTGAAGCTTTCTTT.

CDR3 sequence (DNA): TGTGCCAGCGTAGAGAGGGGGCCGGATACGCAGTATTTT. It yields the protein CASVERGPDTQYF. The chain recombines TRBV6-5 with TRBJ2-3, with 7 bases fitting TRBD1. This CDR3 region has 13 residues. The V gene's germline CDR1 is MNHEY and CDR2 SVGAGI. The ends lost 8 bases at V and 6 bases at J; junction bases unmatched: 8.

V and J are TRBV5-8 and TRBJ1-5; TRBD1 agrees at 12 bases. J lost 6 bases, V lost 3 bases, and 1 base had no gene match. The CDR3 covers 14 residues. Germline assignment: CDR1 SGHTS and CDR2 YDEGEE. CDR3 residues: CASSWDRGLQPQHF. The CDR3 nucleotides read TGTGCCAGCAGCTGGGACAGGGGGCTTCAGCCCCAGCATTTT.

This chain connects TRBV5-1 to TRBJ1-2; TRBD1 aligns across 8 bases. Germline loops: CDR1 SGHRS, CDR2 YFSETQ. The CDR3 length is 14 residues. V shed 7 bases and J 2 bases; nucleotides not matched to a gene: 7. In DNA form, the CDR3 reads TGCGCCAGCCGCCCCGGGACAGGAAACTATGGCTACACCTTC. Its protein is CASRPGTGNYGYTF.

The chain has TRBV25-1 and TRBJ2-2, with TRBD2 as a possible D gene (7 bases). The CDR3 has 16 amino acids. Germline CDR1 reads MGHDK; CDR2 reads SYGVNS. V dropped 4 bases and J dropped 3 bases, with 15 bases sitting between them. The CDR3 region is CASSVSGGQDTGELFF. CDR3 bases: TGTGCCAGCAGTGTTTCCGGGGGGCAGGACACCGGGGAGCTGTTTTTT.

This rearrangement joins TRBV7-2 to TRBJ2-1; no reliable D call. Germline loops: CDR1 SGHTA, CDR2 FQGNSA. The CDR3 sequence is 14 residues long. Deletions cut 5 bases from V and 8 bases from J, with 16 bases between. The CDR3 is CASSLPFPEDEQFF. CDR3 nucleotides: TGTGCCAGCAGCCTCCCTTTCCCTGAGGATGAGCAGTTCTTC.

The chain combines TRBV4-2 with TRBJ2-2, with 7 bases fitting TRBD2. Germline CDR1 LGHNA, CDR2 YNFKEQ. After removal of 1 base from V and 0 bases from J, the junction contained 5 bases not matched to a gene. The CDR3 consists of 17 residues. The CDR3 loop reads CASSQVLLAANTGELFF. CDR3 nucleotides: TGTGCCAGCAGCCAAGTCCTCCTAGCGGCGAACACCGGGGAGCTGTTTTTT.

V is TRBV3-1 (or the pseudogene TRBV3-2) and J is TRBJ2-7, with D possibly TRBD2 on 6 matching bases. Germline V CDR1 and CDR2: LGHDT, YNNKEL (reference sequence). The CDR3 is 16 residues long. V was cut by 1 base and J by 4 bases, with 17 bases left in between. CDR3 DNA: TGTGCCAGCAGCCAAGGGCGGGAAGTTTGGTTTTACGAGCAGTACTTC. Translating it yields CASSQGREVWFYEQYF.

The chain combines TRBV5-4 with TRBJ1-2, with a weak D call TRBD1 (6 bases). The germline CDR1 and CDR2 sequences are SGHNT and YYREEE (reference sequence). The CDR3 sequence is 14 residues long. V was clipped by 4 bases and J by 2 bases, with 12 bases between them. This chain's CDR3 is CASSLQTGNYGYTF. CDR3 DNA sequence: TGTGCCAGCAGCCTGCAAACAGGGAACTATGGCTACACCTTC.

DNA for the CDR3: TGTGCCAGCAGCCAACTGCCGGGACTAGCGGGAGGGCCAAGAGAGACCCAGTACTTC. It encodes CASSQLPGLAGGPRETQYF. The chain employs TRBV7-9 and TRBJ2-5; TRBD2 aligns across 16 bases. Germline trimming cut 5 bases from V and 4 bases from J; bases unmatched to any gene: 13. The CDR3 contains 19 residues. Germline values: CDR1 SEHNR, CDR2 FQNEAQ (reference sequence). Full variable domain (remainder filled in from reference TRBV7-9 and TRBJ2-5): DTGVSQNPRHKITKRGQNVTFRCDPISEHNRLYWYRQTLGQGPEFLTYFQNEAQLEKSRLLSDRFSAERPKGSFSTLEIQRTEQGDSAMYLCASSQLPGLAGGPRETQYFGPGTRLLVL.

For this clone: One junction end does not reproduce the germline sequence, and a read error may be involved. This rearrangement joins TRBV19 to TRBJ2-1; 8 bases line up with TRBD2. This CDR3 comprises 15 residues. CDR1 is LNHDA and CDR2 is SQIVND in the germline V gene (reference sequence). CDR3 coding DNA: TGTGCCAGTAGTTTCTTGAATGGACTAGCCGACTCTGGGGTCTTC. Translated: CASSFLNGLADSGVF.

The chain employs TRBV7-8 and TRBJ2-5, with TRBD2 matching over 12 bases. Trimming removed 4 bases from V and 0 bases from J; junction bases left unmatched: 3. The germline V gene has CDR1 SGHVS and CDR2 FQNEAQ. This CDR3 region has 16 residues. The CDR3 sequence is CASSSRTSGDQETQYF. CDR3 sequence (DNA): TGTGCCAGCAGCTCCCGGACTAGCGGGGACCAAGAGACCCAGTACTTC.

This clone was counted many times. The chain couples TRBV29-1 to TRBJ2-3; TRBD2 agrees at 12 bases. The CDR3 has 18 residues. The V segment lost 0 bases and the J segment 4 bases; nucleotides outside the gene matches: 11. Looked up from germline, CDR1 is SQVTM and CDR2 is ANQGSEA. The CDR3 sequence is CSVEEGLAGLYPPDTQYF. The CDR3 bases are TGCAGCGTTGAAGAAGGACTAGCGGGACTATATCCCCCAGATACGCAGTATTTT.

The V and J genes are TRBV19 and TRBJ2-1; 7 positions match TRBD2. Germline V gene data show CDR1 as LNHDA and CDR2 as SQIVND (reference sequence). V lost 5 bases and J lost 4; bases outside the gene matches: 8. CDR3 length: 15 residues. The chain's CDR3 is CASSPPGGRYNEQFF. The CDR3 bases are TGTGCCAGTAGTCCCCCTGGCGGGAGATACAATGAGCAGTTCTTC.